Here is one T cell receptor beta chain with its context. Under the authors' procedure: Quantification of nucleated cells was approximated via reference gene primer amplification. Produced via immunoSEQ multiplex PCR; TCRdb's table is partial and in-frame only. The DNA gave D and trimming, while V, J and clone size come from that table. The sample holds 100,000 to 150,000 clones, roughly 80% seen once. These data come from a study of blood T cell repertoires in COVID-19. Turning to the study itself: There were acute and convalescent COVID-19 samples, and they came from the United States, Italy and Spain.

The receptor comes from a woman aged 45 to 65 with acute or convalescent COVID-19. Sequencing was done on a sample of peripheral blood.

CDR3 in amino acids: CASSPTRSLPGGSPLHF. DNA of the CDR3: TGTGCCAGCTCACCAACACGGTCCTTGCCAGGGGGATCACCCCTCCACTTT. This chain uses TRBV18 with TRBJ1-6; 7 positions agree with TRBD1. The V and J ends lost 2 bases and 10 bases, in that order; junction bases with no gene match: 14. Germline V lookup: CDR1 KGHSH, CDR2 LQKENI. CDR3 length equals 17 residues.